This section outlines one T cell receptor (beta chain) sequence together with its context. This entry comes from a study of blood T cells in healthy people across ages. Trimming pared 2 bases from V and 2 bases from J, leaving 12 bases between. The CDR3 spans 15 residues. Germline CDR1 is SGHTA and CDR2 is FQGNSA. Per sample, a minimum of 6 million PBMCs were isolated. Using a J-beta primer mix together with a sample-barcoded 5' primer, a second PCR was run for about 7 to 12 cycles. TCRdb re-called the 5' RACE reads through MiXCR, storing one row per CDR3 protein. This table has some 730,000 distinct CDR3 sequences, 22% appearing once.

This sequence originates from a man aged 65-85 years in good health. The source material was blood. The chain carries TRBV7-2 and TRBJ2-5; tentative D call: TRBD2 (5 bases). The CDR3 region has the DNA TGTGCCAGCAGCTTAATGTCGAGGGAGCAAGAGACCCAGTACTTC. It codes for CASSLMSREQETQYF.